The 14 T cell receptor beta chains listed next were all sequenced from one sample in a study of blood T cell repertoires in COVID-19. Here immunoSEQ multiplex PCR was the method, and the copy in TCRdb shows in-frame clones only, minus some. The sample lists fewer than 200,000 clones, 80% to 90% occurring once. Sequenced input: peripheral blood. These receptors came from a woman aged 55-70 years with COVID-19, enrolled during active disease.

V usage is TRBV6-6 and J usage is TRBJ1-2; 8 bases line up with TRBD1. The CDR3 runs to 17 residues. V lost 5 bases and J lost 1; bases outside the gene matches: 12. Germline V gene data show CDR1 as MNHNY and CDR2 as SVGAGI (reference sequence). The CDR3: CASSPAGGRGFNYGYTF. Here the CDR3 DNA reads TGTGCCAGCAGTCCCGCAGGGGGCCGGGGCTTTAACTATGGCTACACCTTC.

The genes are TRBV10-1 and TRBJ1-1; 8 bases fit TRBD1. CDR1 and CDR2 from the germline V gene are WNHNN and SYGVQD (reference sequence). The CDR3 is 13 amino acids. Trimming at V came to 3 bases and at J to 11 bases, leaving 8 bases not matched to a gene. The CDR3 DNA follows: TGCGCCAGCAGTGATTCGGACAGGGTAGGGGCTTTCTTT. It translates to CASSDSDRVGAFF.

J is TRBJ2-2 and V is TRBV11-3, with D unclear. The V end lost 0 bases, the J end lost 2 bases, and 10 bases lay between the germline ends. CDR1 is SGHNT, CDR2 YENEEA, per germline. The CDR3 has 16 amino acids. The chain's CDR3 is CASSLDLAVNTGELFF. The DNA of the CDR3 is TGTGCCAGCAGCTTAGATCTCGCAGTTAACACCGGGGAGCTGTTTTTT.

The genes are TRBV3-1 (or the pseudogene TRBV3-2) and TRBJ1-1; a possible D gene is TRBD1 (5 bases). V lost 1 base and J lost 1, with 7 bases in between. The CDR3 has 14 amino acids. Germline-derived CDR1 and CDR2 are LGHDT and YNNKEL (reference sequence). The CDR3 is CASSQGQQNTEAFF. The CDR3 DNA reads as TGTGCCAGCAGCCAAGGACAGCAGAACACTGAAGCTTTCTTT.

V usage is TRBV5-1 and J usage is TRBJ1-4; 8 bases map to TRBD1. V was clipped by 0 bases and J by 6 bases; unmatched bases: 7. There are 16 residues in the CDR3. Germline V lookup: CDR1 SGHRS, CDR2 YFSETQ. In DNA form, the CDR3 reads TGCGCCAGCAGCTTGGGGACAGGGACGAGAGATGAAAAACTGTTTTTT. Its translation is CASSLGTGTRDEKLFF.

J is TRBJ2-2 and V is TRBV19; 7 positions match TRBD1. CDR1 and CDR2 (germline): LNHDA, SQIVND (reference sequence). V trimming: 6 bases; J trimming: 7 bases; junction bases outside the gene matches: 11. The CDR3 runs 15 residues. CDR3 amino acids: CASRARQGRNGELFF. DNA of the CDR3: TGTGCCAGTAGGGCCCGACAGGGTCGAAACGGGGAGCTGTTTTTT.

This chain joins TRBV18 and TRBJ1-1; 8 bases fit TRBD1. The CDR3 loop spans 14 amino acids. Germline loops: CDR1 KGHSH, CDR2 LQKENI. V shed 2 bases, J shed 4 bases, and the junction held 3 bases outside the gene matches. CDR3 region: CASSPSGGVTEAFF. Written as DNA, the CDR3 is TGTGCCAGCTCACCATCAGGGGGCGTCACTGAAGCTTTCTTT.

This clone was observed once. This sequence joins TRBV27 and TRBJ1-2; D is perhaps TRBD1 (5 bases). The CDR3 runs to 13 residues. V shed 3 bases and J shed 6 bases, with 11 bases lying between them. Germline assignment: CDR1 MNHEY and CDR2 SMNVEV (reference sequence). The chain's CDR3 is CASSLYQGDGYTF. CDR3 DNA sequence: TGTGCCAGCAGTTTGTATCAGGGTGATGGCTACACCTTC.

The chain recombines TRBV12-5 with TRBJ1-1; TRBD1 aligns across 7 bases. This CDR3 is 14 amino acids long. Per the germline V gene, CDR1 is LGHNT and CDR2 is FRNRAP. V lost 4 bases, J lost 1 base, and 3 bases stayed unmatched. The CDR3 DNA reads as TGTGCTAGTGGTTCACAGGGGCGGAACACTGAAGCTTTCTTT. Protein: CASGSQGRNTEAFF.

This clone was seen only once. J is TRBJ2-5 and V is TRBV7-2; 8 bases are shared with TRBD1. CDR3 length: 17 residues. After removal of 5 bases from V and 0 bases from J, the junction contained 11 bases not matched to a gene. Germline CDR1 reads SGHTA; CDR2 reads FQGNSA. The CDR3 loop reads CASSPRQGRKNQETQYF. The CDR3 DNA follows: TGTGCCAGCAGCCCCCGACAGGGGCGGAAAAACCAAGAGACCCAGTACTTC.

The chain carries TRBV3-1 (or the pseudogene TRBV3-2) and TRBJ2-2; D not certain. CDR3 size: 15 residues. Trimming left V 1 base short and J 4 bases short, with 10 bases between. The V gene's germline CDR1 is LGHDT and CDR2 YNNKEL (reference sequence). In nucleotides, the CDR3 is TGTGCCAGCAGCCAAGTGAACAGTCTCACCGGGGAGCTGTTTTTT. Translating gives CASSQVNSLTGELFF.

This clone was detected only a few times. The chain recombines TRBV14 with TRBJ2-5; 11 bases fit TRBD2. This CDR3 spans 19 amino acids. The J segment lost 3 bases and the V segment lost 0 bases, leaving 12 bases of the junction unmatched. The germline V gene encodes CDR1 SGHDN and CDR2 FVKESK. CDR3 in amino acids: CASSQDSILAGGPEETQYF. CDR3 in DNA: TGTGCCAGCAGCCAAGATAGTATCCTAGCGGGAGGTCCAGAAGAGACCCAGTACTTC.

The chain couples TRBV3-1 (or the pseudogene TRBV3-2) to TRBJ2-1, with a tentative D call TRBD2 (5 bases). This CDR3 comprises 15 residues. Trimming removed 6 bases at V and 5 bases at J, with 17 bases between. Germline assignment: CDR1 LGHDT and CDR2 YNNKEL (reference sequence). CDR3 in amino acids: CASSNNPDWDNEQFF. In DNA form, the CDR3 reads TGTGCCAGCAGTAATAATCCGGACTGGGACAATGAGCAGTTCTTC.

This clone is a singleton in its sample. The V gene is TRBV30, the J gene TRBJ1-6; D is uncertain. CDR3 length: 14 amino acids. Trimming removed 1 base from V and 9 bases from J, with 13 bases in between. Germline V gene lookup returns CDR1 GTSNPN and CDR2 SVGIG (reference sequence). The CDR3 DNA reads TGTGCCTGGAGTGAGCAGCCGGGTCTTTCACCCCTCCACTTT. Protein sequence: CAWSEQPGLSPLHF.